Listed below are T cell receptor beta chains from one sample, sequenced in a study of identical twins. TCRdb re-called the 5' RACE reads with MiXCR, one entry per CDR3 protein. The table has approximately 550,000 distinct CDR3 sequences, 20% to 25% seen once. This same sample was also taken into another study, of yellow fever vaccine responses in identical twins.

The source material was CD4+ T cells sorted from blood. These receptors came from a woman between 18 and 29 years old in good health. Both conserved end residues are part of each CDR3. A D gene is named only where the DNA matches it firmly. Clone size appears in some rows only: once, few, many, or a class for an expanded clone.

abundance: few; j_gene: TRBJ2-1; v_gene: TRBV24-1; d_gene: .; CDR3nt: TGTGCCACCAGTGACTCGAGCGCCAGCTCCTACAATGAGCAGTTCTTC; CDR3aa: CATSDSSASSYNEQFF
abundance: few; j_gene: TRBJ2-1; v_gene: TRBV10-3; d_gene: TRBD2; CDR3nt: TGTGCCATCGGGCGAACAACTAGCGGCGCCTCCTACAATGAGCAGTTCTTC; CDR3aa: CAIGRTTSGASYNEQFF
abundance: .; j_gene: TRBJ1-3; v_gene: TRBV3-1; d_gene: .; CDR3nt: TGTGCCAGCAGCGGGGGCGGTGCTTCTGGAAACACCATATATTTT; CDR3aa: CASSGGGASGNTIYF
abundance: .; j_gene: TRBJ1-1; v_gene: TRBV10-3; d_gene: TRBD1; CDR3nt: TGTGCCATCAGTGCCTCGGACAGGCCGAACACTGAAGCTTTCTTT; CDR3aa: CAISASDRPNTEAFF
abundance: .; j_gene: TRBJ1-2; v_gene: TRBV9; d_gene: .; CDR3nt: TGTGCCAGCGGGACCCAGGGCCTCTATGGCTACACCTTC; CDR3aa: CASGTQGLYGYTF
abundance: .; j_gene: TRBJ2-7; v_gene: TRBV16; d_gene: .; CDR3nt: TGTGCCAGCAGCCAGGGGACAGGGACTAGCTACGAGCAGTACTTC; CDR3aa: CASSQGTGTSYEQYF
abundance: .; j_gene: TRBJ2-1; v_gene: TRBV28; d_gene: .; CDR3nt: TGTGCCAGCAGTTCGACGGGGACGGCCTACAATGAGCAGTTCTTC; CDR3aa: CASSSTGTAYNEQFF
abundance: .; j_gene: TRBJ2-1; v_gene: TRBV6-1; d_gene: TRBD2; CDR3nt: TGTGCCAGTAAGCTACTAGCGGGAGGGCCTGGTGAGTTGTTCTTC; CDR3aa: CASKLLAGGPGELFF
abundance: few; j_gene: TRBJ2-2; v_gene: TRBV7-9; d_gene: .; CDR3nt: TGTGCCAGCAGCTCTTCTGGGTCCACCGGGGAGCTGTTTTTT; CDR3aa: CASSSSGSTGELFF
abundance: few; j_gene: TRBJ2-3; v_gene: TRBV24-1; d_gene: .; CDR3nt: TGTGCCACCAGTGATTCTTGGGTAGAGGATACGCAGTATTTT; CDR3aa: CATSDSWVEDTQYF
abundance: .; j_gene: TRBJ2-3; v_gene: TRBV7-9; d_gene: .; CDR3nt: TGTGCCAGCAGCTCACCACGGGAGACGGGCACAGATACGCAGTATTTT; CDR3aa: CASSSPRETGTDTQYF
abundance: .; j_gene: TRBJ2-1; v_gene: TRBV12-3/TRBV12-4; d_gene: .; CDR3nt: TGTGCCAGCAGCTTAATTATGATAGCGTTCTTC; CDR3aa: CASSLIMIAFF
abundance: .; j_gene: TRBJ2-1; v_gene: TRBV7-9; d_gene: .; CDR3nt: TGTGCCAGCAGCTTGGACACCTCCTACAATGAGCAGTTCTTC; CDR3aa: CASSLDTSYNEQFF
abundance: .; j_gene: TRBJ2-1; v_gene: TRBV29-1; d_gene: TRBD1; CDR3nt: TGCAGCGTTGAACGGAGTTGGCGGACAGGTTCCTACAATGAGCAGTTCTTC; CDR3aa: CSVERSWRTGSYNEQFF
abundance: .; j_gene: TRBJ1-2; v_gene: TRBV29-1; d_gene: .; CDR3nt: TGCAGCGTTACGGCGGGGAGTTTGTGGGGCTACACCTTC; CDR3aa: CSVTAGSLWGYTF
abundance: .; j_gene: TRBJ2-3; v_gene: TRBV27; d_gene: .; CDR3nt: TGTGCCAGCAGTGCGCAGGATCTAGCTTCAGATACGCAGTATTTT; CDR3aa: CASSAQDLASDTQYF
abundance: .; j_gene: TRBJ1-5; v_gene: TRBV6-5; d_gene: TRBD1; CDR3nt: TGTGCCAGCAGTTACGCAGGACAGGGGAACAATCAGCCCCAGCATTTT; CDR3aa: CASSYAGQGNNQPQHF
abundance: .; j_gene: TRBJ1-1; v_gene: TRBV12-3/TRBV12-4; d_gene: TRBD1; CDR3nt: TGTGCCAGCAGGCTAGCGGACAGGGGGTATGAAGCTTTCTTT; CDR3aa: CASRLADRGYEAFF
abundance: .; j_gene: TRBJ2-7; v_gene: TRBV7-6; d_gene: .; CDR3nt: TGTGCCAGCAGCCCCCACCTGGGCTCCTACGAGCAGTACTTC; CDR3aa: CASSPHLGSYEQYF
abundance: .; j_gene: TRBJ2-7; v_gene: TRBV7-6; d_gene: TRBD1; CDR3nt: TGTGCCAGCAGCTTATCTGGGACAGGGTTCGGCTACGAGCAGTACTTC; CDR3aa: CASSLSGTGFGYEQYF
abundance: few; j_gene: TRBJ1-2; v_gene: TRBV20-1; d_gene: .; CDR3nt: TGCAGTGCTAGACCCCAAGCTAACTATGGCTACACCTTC; CDR3aa: CSARPQANYGYTF
abundance: .; j_gene: TRBJ2-7; v_gene: TRBV20-1; d_gene: TRBD2; CDR3nt: TGCAGTGCTATAAGCACCCTAGCGGAAAACGGAGACGAGCAGTACTTC; CDR3aa: CSAISTLAENGDEQYF
abundance: .; j_gene: TRBJ2-1; v_gene: TRBV7-9; d_gene: TRBD2; CDR3nt: TGTGCCAGCAGCTTTAGTCGTGCGGGGGGCGACAATGAGCAGTTCTTC; CDR3aa: CASSFSRAGGDNEQFF
abundance: many; j_gene: TRBJ1-1; v_gene: TRBV5-1; d_gene: TRBD1; CDR3nt: TGCGCCAGCAGCTTTGGACAGGGTGTTCTCGCTGAAGCTTTCTTT; CDR3aa: CASSFGQGVLAEAFF
abundance: .; j_gene: TRBJ1-4; v_gene: TRBV28; d_gene: TRBD1; CDR3nt: TGTGCCAGCAGCCTGGGACAGGGACACAGTTTTGCAACTAATGAAAAACTGTTTTTT; CDR3aa: CASSLGQGHSFATNEKLFF
abundance: .; j_gene: TRBJ1-4; v_gene: TRBV12-3/TRBV12-4; d_gene: .; CDR3nt: TGTGCCAGCCGGAGGGCCGCCTCGAATGAAAAACTGTTTTTT; CDR3aa: CASRRAASNEKLFF
abundance: .; j_gene: TRBJ2-1; v_gene: TRBV25-1; d_gene: TRBD2; CDR3nt: TGTGCCAGCAGTCCCGAGGGCGGGAGGAGGGACAATGAGCAGTTCTTC; CDR3aa: CASSPEGGRRDNEQFF
abundance: .; j_gene: TRBJ2-1; v_gene: TRBV27; d_gene: TRBD1; CDR3nt: TGTGCCAGCAGTTTAACAGGGGTGGGATACAATGAGCAGTTCTTC; CDR3aa: CASSLTGVGYNEQFF
abundance: .; j_gene: TRBJ2-3; v_gene: TRBV7-9; d_gene: TRBD2; CDR3nt: TGTGCCAGCGCTACCCTTAGCGGGGCTAGCACAGATACGCAGTATTTT; CDR3aa: CASATLSGASTDTQYF
abundance: few; j_gene: TRBJ2-1; v_gene: TRBV10-3; d_gene: TRBD1; CDR3nt: TGTGCCATCAGTGAGGGGACAGTGGGGTCGGGTGAGCAGTTCTTC; CDR3aa: CAISEGTVGSGEQFF
abundance: .; j_gene: TRBJ1-5; v_gene: TRBV20-1; d_gene: .; CDR3nt: TGCAGTGCTAATCCTAGCAATCAGCCCCAGCATTTT; CDR3aa: CSANPSNQPQHF
abundance: few; j_gene: TRBJ1-1; v_gene: TRBV3-1; d_gene: .; CDR3nt: TGTGCCAGCAGCCAAGCTTTTGCCACTGAAGCTTTCTTT; CDR3aa: CASSQAFATEAFF
abundance: .; j_gene: TRBJ2-7; v_gene: TRBV12-3/TRBV12-4; d_gene: .; CDR3nt: TGTGCCAGCAGTGGAAACGCCTACGAGCAGTACTTC; CDR3aa: CASSGNAYEQYF
abundance: few; j_gene: TRBJ2-5; v_gene: TRBV6-5; d_gene: TRBD1; CDR3nt: TGTGCCAGCAGTTATCGACAGGGTGGGTGGGAGACCCAGTACTTC; CDR3aa: CASSYRQGGWETQYF
abundance: few; j_gene: TRBJ2-1; v_gene: TRBV5-1; d_gene: TRBD2; CDR3nt: TGCGCCAGCAGCTTTAGCGGGAACTCCTACAATGAGCAGTTCTTC; CDR3aa: CASSFSGNSYNEQFF